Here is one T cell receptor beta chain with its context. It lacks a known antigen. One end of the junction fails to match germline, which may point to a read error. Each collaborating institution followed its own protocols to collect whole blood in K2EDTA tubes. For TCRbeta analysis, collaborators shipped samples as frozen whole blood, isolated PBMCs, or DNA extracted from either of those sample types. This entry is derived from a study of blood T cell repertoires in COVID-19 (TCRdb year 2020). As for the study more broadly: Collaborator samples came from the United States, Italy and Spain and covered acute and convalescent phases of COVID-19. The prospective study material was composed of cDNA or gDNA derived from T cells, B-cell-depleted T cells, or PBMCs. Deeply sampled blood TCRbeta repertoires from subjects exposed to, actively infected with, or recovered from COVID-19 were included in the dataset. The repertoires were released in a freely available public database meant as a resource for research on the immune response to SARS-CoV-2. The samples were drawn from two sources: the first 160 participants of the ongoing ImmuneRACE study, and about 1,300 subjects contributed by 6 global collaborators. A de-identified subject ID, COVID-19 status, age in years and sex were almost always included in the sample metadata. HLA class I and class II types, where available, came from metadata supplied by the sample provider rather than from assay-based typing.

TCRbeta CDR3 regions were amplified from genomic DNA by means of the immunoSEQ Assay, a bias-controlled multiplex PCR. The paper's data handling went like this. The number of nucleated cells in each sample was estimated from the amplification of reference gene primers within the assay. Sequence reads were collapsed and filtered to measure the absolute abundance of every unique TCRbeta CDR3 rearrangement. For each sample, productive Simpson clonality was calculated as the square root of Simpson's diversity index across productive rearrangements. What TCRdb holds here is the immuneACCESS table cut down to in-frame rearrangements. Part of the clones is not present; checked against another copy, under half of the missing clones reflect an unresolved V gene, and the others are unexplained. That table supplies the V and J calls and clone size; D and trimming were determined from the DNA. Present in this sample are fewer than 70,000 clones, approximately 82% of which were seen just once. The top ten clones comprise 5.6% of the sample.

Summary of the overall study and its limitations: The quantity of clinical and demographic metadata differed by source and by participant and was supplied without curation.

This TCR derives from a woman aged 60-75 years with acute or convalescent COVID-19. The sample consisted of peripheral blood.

The DNA sequence reads TGTGCCAGCAGCGAAGGCAGAAACTATGGCTACACCTTC. Its protein is CASSEGRNYGYTF. The rearranged chain carries TRBV6-1 and TRBJ1-2; the D gene remains uncertain. CDR1 MNHNS and CDR2 SASEGT were looked up in the germline V gene. The CDR3 starts with the cysteine, ends with the phenylalanine, and has 13 residues. Just the 39-base CDR3 DNA is kept, in frame starting at base 1.